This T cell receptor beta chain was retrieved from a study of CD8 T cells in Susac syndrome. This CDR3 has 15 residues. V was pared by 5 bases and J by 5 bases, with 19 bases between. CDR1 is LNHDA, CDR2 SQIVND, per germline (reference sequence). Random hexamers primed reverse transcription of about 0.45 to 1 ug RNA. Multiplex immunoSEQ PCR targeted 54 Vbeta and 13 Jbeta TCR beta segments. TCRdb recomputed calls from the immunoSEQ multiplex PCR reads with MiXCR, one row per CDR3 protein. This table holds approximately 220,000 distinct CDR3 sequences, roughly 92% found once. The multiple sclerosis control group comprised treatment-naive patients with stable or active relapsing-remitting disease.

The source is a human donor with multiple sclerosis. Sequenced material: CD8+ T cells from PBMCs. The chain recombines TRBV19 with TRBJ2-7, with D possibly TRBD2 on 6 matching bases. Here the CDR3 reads CASSPPPPSDNEQYF. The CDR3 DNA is TGTGCCAGTAGTCCCCCGCCGCCTAGCGACAACGAGCAGTACTTC.